This T cell receptor (beta chain) was found in a study of molecular identifiers for immune sequencing clone quantification. About this clonotype: Its antigen is still unknown.

Study observations and caveats: Detectable among approximately 1 million naive cells, according to reports, was Jurkat TCR RNA spiked in from one cell.

Sorted cells numbering 20,000 to 1,000,000, with 10%, 30% or 50% RNA, yielded the naive CD8 libraries. TCRdb passed the PCR reads through MiXCR, listing each CDR3 protein once. The table includes roughly 97,000 distinct CDR3 sequences, about 24% detected once. The TCR sequence derives from a human donor in good health. Some libraries in this study had Jurkat cell RNA spiked in. The sample taken for sequencing was naive CD8+ T cells from blood, with Jurkat cell RNA spiked in. This sample's subset: FACS-sorted CD8+CD4-CCR7+CD45RA+ naive T cells.

The CDR3 bases are TGTGCCAGCAGCCCCCTAGCGGGGACCCTTTACAATGAGCAGTTCTTC. Residues: CASSPLAGTLYNEQFF. J is TRBJ2-1 and V is TRBV3-1, with TRBD2 matching over 9 bases. The CDR3 is 16 residues long. Germline trimming cut 4 bases from V and 4 bases from J; bases unmatched to any gene: 8. The germline V gene has CDR1 LGHDT and CDR2 YNNKEL (reference sequence).